The present entry profiles one TCR beta chain with its context. Its antigen remains unidentified. The sample belongs to a study of cytomegalovirus exposure and HLA in healthy donors. Study summary: Previous work identified 95 million to 140 million unique TCR beta sequences from 150 million to 200 million T cells.

Study-wide results and caveats: Cytomegalovirus association was listed for 164 TCR beta chains. Presence/absence results assume similar sequencing depth per donor, which may not hold.

In the PCR, 60 Vbeta and 13 Jbeta primers were used. Using immunoSEQ multiplex PCR, the repertoire was profiled, and TCRdb retains in-frame clones only, with some absent. The sample contains about 100,000 clones, 65% to 80% of which appear only once. This receptor was identified in a middle-aged man in good health and CMV-seropositive. The material sequenced was PBMCs.

The CDR3 DNA reads TGTGCCAGCAGTAGCGGGGGAACGTATATGGGCAATGAGCAGTTCTTC. Protein product: CASSSGGTYMGNEQFF. The chain couples TRBV5-4 to TRBJ2-1; 9 bases fit TRBD2. V gave up 5 bases and J gave up 6 bases; unmatched junction bases: 12. From germline, CDR1 is SGHNT and CDR2 YYREEE (reference sequence). The CDR3 spans 16 residues.